Following are 15 T cell receptor beta chains from one sample sequenced in a study of blood T cell repertoires in COVID-19 (dated by TCRdb to 2018 to 2020). The protocol used for the library was the immunoSEQ multiplex PCR assay. TCRdb took over this immuneACCESS table, retaining in-frame rearrangements with V and J assigned. Such tables are incomplete; in checked studies, under half of the missing clones stem from an unresolved V gene, and the remainder is unexplained. The sample profile shows roughly 230,000 clones; approximately 80% of them were found once. Of the sample, roughly 6.4% is held by the ten largest clones. The sample was peripheral blood. The receptors were sampled from a woman aged 55-75 years with active or convalescent COVID-19.

The rearrangement joins TRBV11-3 to TRBJ1-1; 7 bases agree with TRBD1. V lost 5 bases to trimming and J lost 1 base; unmatched junction nucleotides: 13. Per the germline V gene, CDR1 is SGHNT and CDR2 is YENEEA. The CDR3 loop spans 17 amino acids. CDR3 sequence: CASSRWGRGAKNTEAFF. In nucleotides, the CDR3 is TGTGCCAGCAGCCGCTGGGGCAGGGGGGCCAAGAACACTGAAGCTTTCTTT.

This clone has a handful of counts. This chain joins TRBV13 and TRBJ1-1, with a weak D call TRBD1 (6 bases). Germline CDR1 is PRHDT and CDR2 is FYEKMQ (reference sequence). The germline V and J ends were trimmed by 5 bases and 0 bases, with 10 bases remaining between them. The CDR3 is 14 amino acids. CDR3 sequence reads: CASSPEGVNTEAFF. The CDR3 DNA follows: TGTGCCAGCAGCCCCGAGGGGGTGAACACTGAAGCTTTCTTT.

This clone has more than one count but fewer than ten. The J gene is TRBJ1-5, the V gene TRBV24-1; D might be TRBD1 (6 bases). V was clipped by 4 bases and J by 6 bases, with 18 bases between them. Germline V gene data show CDR1 as KGHDR and CDR2 as SFDVKD. CDR3 length: 16 amino acids. In DNA, the CDR3 is TGTGCCACCAGTGACCGAAATACAGGGTTAGCTCAGCCCCAGCATTTT. Its protein is CATSDRNTGLAQPQHF.

This clone appeared a single time. The chain uses TRBV5-4 and TRBJ2-1; 16 positions match TRBD2. Trimming at V came to 6 bases and at J to 2 bases, leaving 5 bases not matched to a gene. This CDR3 is 17 amino acids long. CDR1 and CDR2 from the germline V gene are SGHNT and YYREEE (reference sequence). The CDR3 DNA reads as TGTGCCAGCACCACCGGGACTAGCGGGGGGGCCTACAATGAGCAGTTCTTC. Protein sequence: CASTTGTSGGAYNEQFF.

The chain is built from TRBV5-4 and TRBJ2-5, with 8 bases fitting TRBD2. Germline-derived CDR1 and CDR2 are SGHNT and YYREEE (reference sequence). After removal of 0 bases from V and 4 bases from J, the junction contained 8 bases not matched to a gene. This CDR3 is 16 amino acids long. The CDR3, as DNA: TGTGCCAGCAGCTTGGTTTTGGGACGGGGGGGAGAGACCCAGTACTTC. Residues: CASSLVLGRGGETQYF.

The rearrangement links TRBV25-1 to TRBJ2-5, with D perhaps matching TRBD1 (6 bases). The length of the CDR3 is 12 residues. Per germline, CDR1 MGHDK and CDR2 SYGVNS. V was cut by 6 bases and J by 5 bases, with 10 bases left in between. CDR3 DNA sequence: TGTGCCAGCAGGAGGGGGACGGAGACCCAGTACTTC. Translating gives CASRRGTETQYF.

V gene TRBV3-1 (or the pseudogene TRBV3-2) combines with J gene TRBJ2-3; a weak D match, TRBD1 (6 bases). Germline assignment: CDR1 LGHDT and CDR2 YNNKEL (reference sequence). This CDR3 contains 18 residues. The V end lost 0 bases, the J end lost 6 bases, and 22 bases lay between the germline ends. CDR3 bases: TGTGCCAGCAGCCAAGAAGTCCACAGGGTTGGGAAGGGGGATACGCAGTATTTT. Encoded protein: CASSQEVHRVGKGDTQYF.

This sequence joins TRBV11-2 and TRBJ2-7; 12 bases are shared with TRBD2. J was trimmed by 0 bases and V by 5 bases; bases with no gene match: 5. CDR1 and CDR2 from the germline V gene are SGHAT and FQNNGV. CDR3 length: 16 amino acids. CDR3 nucleotide sequence: TGTGCCAGCAGCACTGGACTAGCGGGGACCTCCTACGAGCAGTACTTC. Translation: CASSTGLAGTSYEQYF.

The rearrangement links TRBV18 to TRBJ1-2; 7 bases line up with TRBD1. The junction had 3 bases not matched to a gene; V was cut back by 4 bases and J by 4 bases. The length of the CDR3 is 13 residues. Germline loops: CDR1 KGHSH, CDR2 LQKENI. Here the CDR3 DNA reads TGTGCCAGCTCACTAGGACAGGCCTATGGCTACACCTTC. Protein sequence: CASSLGQAYGYTF.

In this sample, this clone turned up a few times. The chain is built from TRBV15 and TRBJ2-2; no definite D call. Germline V gives CDR1 LNHNV, CDR2 YYDKDF (reference sequence). The V and J ends lost 4 bases and 8 bases respectively, with 20 bases between them. This CDR3 spans 16 amino acids. The CDR3 DNA follows: TGTGCCACCAGCACCAATTACGACCTGGCGGTAGGGGAGCTGTTTTTT. It specifies CATSTNYDLAVGELFF.

The chain links TRBV10-2 to TRBJ2-1; 14 nucleotides align to TRBD2. This CDR3 contains 21 residues. Germline V gene sequence: CDR1 WSHSY, CDR2 SAAADI. Trimming took 3 bases from V and 8 from J; bases not matched to a gene: 21. The CDR3 coding sequence is TGCGCCAGCAGTGATATTGGTGGGACTAGCGGGGGAGCATTAGGTCCGCATGAGCAGTTCTTC. This codes for CASSDIGGTSGGALGPHEQFF.

The chain links TRBV19 to TRBJ1-5, with 8 bases that match TRBD1. The CDR3 runs 16 residues. Germline assignment: CDR1 LNHDA and CDR2 SQIVND (reference sequence). The J segment lost 0 bases and the V segment lost 7 bases, leaving 8 bases of the junction unmatched. Here the CDR3 reads CASTLGQGNSNQPQHF. The CDR3 region has the DNA TGTGCCAGTACCCTCGGACAGGGTAATAGCAATCAGCCCCAGCATTTT.

The rearrangement uses TRBV5-1 and TRBJ2-5; the match to TRBD1 covers 8 bases. J was trimmed by 5 bases and V by 0 bases; bases with no gene match: 3. Germline V gene sequence: CDR1 SGHRS, CDR2 YFSETQ. This CDR3 spans 14 amino acids. The CDR3 DNA sequence: TGCGCCAGCAGCTTGGGGACAGGGAAGGAGACCCAGTACTTC. Translation: CASSLGTGKETQYF.

The chain recombines TRBV27 with TRBJ2-7; the match to TRBD2 covers 7 bases. There are 15 residues in the CDR3. From germline, CDR1 is MNHEY and CDR2 SMNVEV (reference sequence). The V gene end was trimmed by 8 bases and the J gene end by 2 bases; junction bases not matched to a gene: 12. The CDR3 nucleotides read TGTGCCAGCGTGAGTGGGCGGGAGCCCACCTACGAGCAGTACTTC. This encodes CASVSGREPTYEQYF.

V gene TRBV27 combines with J gene TRBJ1-5; 8 nucleotides line up with TRBD1. Trimming took 5 bases from V and 1 from J; bases not matched to a gene: 7. CDR3 length: 16 residues. In germline, CDR1 is MNHEY, CDR2 SMNVEV (reference sequence). Here the CDR3 DNA reads TGTGCCAGCAGTAGAGACAGGGGATCGAGCAATCAGCCCCAGCATTTT. Its translation: CASSRDRGSSNQPQHF.